The next 17 T cell receptor beta chains were all read from a single sample in a study of T cell changes during pregnancy in multiple sclerosis. The repertoire was sequenced with immunoSEQ multiplex PCR; TCRdb's copy has only in-frame clones and lacks some. The profile covers 90,000 to 120,000 clones, with 85% to 95% appearing a single time and 1% to 1.5% taken by the ten largest. Sequenced material: peripheral blood, taken in the second trimester of pregnancy. All receptors come from a female donor with multiple sclerosis, enrolled in a pregnancy study.

The rearrangement links TRBV21-1 to TRBJ1-4; the D call of TRBD1 is as the table states it, not checked on the DNA. TRBV21-1 is classified as a pseudogene. The CDR3 is 19 residues long. The CDR3, as DNA: TGTGCCAGCAGCGCTAAGTGGGGACAGGGGGGATCAACTAATGAAAAACTGTTTTTT. Residues: CASSAKWGQGGSTNEKLFF.

V is TRBV5-1 and J is TRBJ2-1; 11 bases line up with TRBD2. In germline, CDR1 is SGHRS, CDR2 YFSETQ. Unmatched junction bases numbered 11, after V lost 3 bases and J lost 3 bases. This CDR3 is 18 amino acids long. The CDR3, as DNA: TGCGCCAGCAGCTGGGGGTTGGGACTAGCGGACATCTACAATGAGCAGTTCTTC. This gives the protein CASSWGLGLADIYNEQFF.

This CDR3 reads CASSQDRVSNQPQHF. The CDR3 coding sequence is TGCGCCAGCAGCCAGGACAGGGTTAGCAATCAGCCCCAGCATTTT. The chain carries TRBV4-1 and TRBJ1-5; 8 positions agree with TRBD1. CDR1 and CDR2 from the germline V gene are MGHRA and YSYEKL. The CDR3 is made up of 15 amino acids. The junction had 1 base not matched to a gene; V was cut back by 3 bases and J by 0 bases.

The chain links TRBV2 to TRBJ1-5, with TRBD1 matching over 12 bases. V lost 7 bases, J lost 7 bases, and 2 bases stayed unmatched. CDR3 length: 13 amino acids. Germline values: CDR1 SNHLY, CDR2 FYNNEI. The CDR3 nucleotides read TGTGCCAGCACTGGGACAGGGGGCCAGCCCCAGCATTTT. Translation gives CASTGTGGQPQHF.

The chain carries TRBV5-1 and TRBJ2-1; weak D call: TRBD1 (5 bases). The V gene's germline CDR1 is SGHRS and CDR2 YFSETQ. The V end lost 4 bases, the J end lost 4 bases, and 18 bases lay between the germline ends. CDR3 length equals 16 residues. CDR3 loop: CASSPQGAVGYNEQFF. CDR3 coding DNA: TGCGCCAGCAGCCCTCAGGGCGCGGTCGGATACAATGAGCAGTTCTTC.

The chain recombines TRBV1 with TRBJ2-6; the table's D call TRBD2 went unverified against the DNA. TRBV1 is reported as a pseudogene. The CDR3 runs 17 residues. The CDR3 DNA follows: TGCACCAGCAGCCCCAGCGGGGCAGGGACCGGGGCCAACGTCCTGACTTTC. Translating it yields CTSSPSGAGTGANVLTF.

This rearrangement joins TRBV29-1 to TRBJ2-1; 12 nucleotides line up with TRBD1. The length of the CDR3 is 17 residues. Germline V gene data show CDR1 as SQVTM and CDR2 as ANQGSEA. J gave up 10 bases and V 1 base, and 14 bases lay outside the gene matches. For the CDR3, the DNA is TGCAGCGTTGAAGGTCCCCGGGACAGGGGGCGATCAGGCGAGCAGTTCTTC. Translation gives CSVEGPRDRGRSGEQFF.

The genes are TRBV5-6 and TRBJ2-7; D call uncertain. V lost 4 bases, J lost 3 bases, and 8 bases lay in between. Germline assignment: CDR1 SGHDT and CDR2 YYEEEE. CDR3 length equals 12 residues. The CDR3 bases are TGTGCCAGCAGCGAGGCCAGCTACGAGCAGTACTTC. Translating it yields CASSEASYEQYF.

V is TRBV6-1 and J is TRBJ2-3, with 7 positions matching TRBD2. This CDR3 contains 15 residues. Germline loops: CDR1 MNHNS, CDR2 SASEGT. J gave up 1 base and V 7 bases, and 8 bases lay outside the gene matches. CDR3: CASTVMAGGTDTQYF. In DNA, the CDR3 is TGTGCCAGCACTGTGATGGCGGGAGGCACAGATACGCAGTATTTT.

The V gene is TRBV18, the J gene TRBJ1-2, with TRBD1 as a possible D gene (5 bases). The CDR3 totals 13 residues. V shed 4 bases and J shed 3 bases, with 9 bases lying between them. Germline CDR1 reads KGHSH; CDR2 reads LQKENI. The CDR3 loop reads CASSLDRDYGYTF. The DNA for the CDR3 is TGTGCCAGCTCACTTGACAGAGACTATGGCTACACCTTC.

The chain has TRBV5-1 and TRBJ2-3; D possibly corresponds to TRBD1 (6 bases). Germline V gene sequence: CDR1 SGHRS, CDR2 YFSETQ. This CDR3 has 15 amino acids. Trimming removed 1 base from V and 1 base from J, with 10 bases in between. The CDR3 reads CASSLQGMGTDTQYF. As DNA, the CDR3 is TGCGCCAGCAGCTTGCAGGGGATGGGCACAGATACGCAGTATTTT. Using reference TRBV5-1 and TRBJ2-3 for the parts outside the CDR3, the full variable domain is KAGVTQTPRYLIKTRGQQVTLSCSPISGHRSVSWYQQTPGQGLQFLFEYFSETQRNKGNFPGRFSGRQFSNSRSEMNVSTLELGDSALYLCASSLQGMGTDTQYFGPGTRLTVL.

The chain recombines TRBV5-1 with TRBJ1-3; D not certain. The V gene's germline CDR1 is SGHRS and CDR2 YFSETQ. Between the trimmed V and J ends, which lost 4 bases and 2 bases, there was a span of 10 bases. This CDR3 is 14 amino acids long. For the CDR3, the DNA is TGCGCCAGCAGCGGCGCCGGGACTGGAAACACCATATATTTT. This translates into CASSGAGTGNTIYF.

The chain joins TRBV10-2 to TRBJ2-6, with D unclear. V was trimmed by 3 bases and J by 0 bases, leaving 6 bases between them. Germline CDR1 and CDR2: WSHSY and SAAADI. This CDR3 has 15 residues. The CDR3, as DNA: TGCGCCAGCAGTGACACAGTCTCTGGGGCCAACGTCCTGACTTTC. Translation: CASSDTVSGANVLTF.

The chain couples TRBV5-1 to TRBJ2-5; D uncertain. Trimming shortened V by 1 base and J by 0 bases, and 4 bases separated the two germline ends. There are 13 residues in the CDR3. Germline assignment: CDR1 SGHRS and CDR2 YFSETQ. The CDR3 loop reads CASSLPNQETQYF. The CDR3 DNA reads as TGCGCCAGCAGCTTGCCCAACCAAGAGACCCAGTACTTC.

CDR3 region: CASSLPVRRDGYTF. DNA for the CDR3: TGTGCCAGTAGTCTCCCCGTTCGGAGAGACGGCTACACCTTC. This chain connects TRBV19 to TRBJ1-2; D remains unclear. Germline CDR1 LNHDA, CDR2 SQIVND (reference sequence). V was shortened by 5 bases and J by 8 bases, with 18 bases between the two germline ends. The CDR3 runs 14 residues. Complete variable domain (other parts from reference TRBV19 and TRBJ1-2): DGGITQSPKYLFRKEGQNVTLSCEQNLNHDAMYWYRQDPGQGLRLIYYSQIVNDFQKGDIAEGYSVSREKKESFPLTVTSAQKNPTAFYLCASSLPVRRDGYTFGSGTRLTVV.

The chain recombines TRBV29-1 with TRBJ2-1; 8 nucleotides agree with TRBD1. CDR1 is SQVTM and CDR2 is ANQGSEA in the germline V gene. Trimming removed 6 bases from V and 4 bases from J; junction bases left unmatched: 17. The CDR3 is 17 amino acids. The CDR3 protein is CSVGLNRGTHWYNEQFF. CDR3 bases: TGCAGCGTCGGACTTAACAGGGGGACACACTGGTACAATGAGCAGTTCTTC.

The chain carries TRBV5-8 and TRBJ1-5; 9 bases are shared with TRBD1. CDR1 is SGHTS, CDR2 YDEGEE, per germline. V was clipped by 1 base and J by 6 bases; unmatched bases: 5. The CDR3 length is 15 residues. CDR3 DNA: TGTGCCAGCAGCTTGAATACAGGGGGCCGTCAGCCCCAGCATTTT. Protein: CASSLNTGGRQPQHF.